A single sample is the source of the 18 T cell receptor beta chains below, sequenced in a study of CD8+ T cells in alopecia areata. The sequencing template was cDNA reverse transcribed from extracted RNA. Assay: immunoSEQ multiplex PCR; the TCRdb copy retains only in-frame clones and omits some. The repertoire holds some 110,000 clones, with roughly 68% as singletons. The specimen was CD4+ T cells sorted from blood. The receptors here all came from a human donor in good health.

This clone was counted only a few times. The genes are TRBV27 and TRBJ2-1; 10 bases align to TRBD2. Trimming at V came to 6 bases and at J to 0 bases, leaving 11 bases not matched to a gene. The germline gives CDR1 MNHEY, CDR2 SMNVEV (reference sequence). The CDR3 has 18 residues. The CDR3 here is CASSNTLERGGSYNEQFF. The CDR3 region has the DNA TGTGCCAGCAGCAATACACTCGAGCGGGGGGGCTCCTACAATGAGCAGTTCTTC.

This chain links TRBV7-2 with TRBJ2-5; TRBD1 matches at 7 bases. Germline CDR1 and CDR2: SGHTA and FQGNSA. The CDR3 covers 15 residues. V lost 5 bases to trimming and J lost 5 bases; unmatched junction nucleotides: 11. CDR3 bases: TGTGCCAGCAGCCAGGATCGAGGGGGCTGGGAGACCCAGTACTTC. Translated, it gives CASSQDRGGWETQYF.

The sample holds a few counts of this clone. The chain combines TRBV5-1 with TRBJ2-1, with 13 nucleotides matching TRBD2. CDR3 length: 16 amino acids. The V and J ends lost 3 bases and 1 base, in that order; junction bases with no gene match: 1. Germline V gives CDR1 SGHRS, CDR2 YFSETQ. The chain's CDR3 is CASSSTSGGSYNEQFF. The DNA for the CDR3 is TGCGCCAGCAGCTCGACTAGCGGGGGGTCCTACAATGAGCAGTTCTTC.

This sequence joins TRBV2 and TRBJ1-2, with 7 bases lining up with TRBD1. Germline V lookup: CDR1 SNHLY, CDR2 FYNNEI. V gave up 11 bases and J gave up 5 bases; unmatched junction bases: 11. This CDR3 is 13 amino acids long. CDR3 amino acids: CALNGGQIYGYTF. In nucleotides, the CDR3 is TGTGCCCTAAATGGGGGACAGATATATGGCTACACCTTC.

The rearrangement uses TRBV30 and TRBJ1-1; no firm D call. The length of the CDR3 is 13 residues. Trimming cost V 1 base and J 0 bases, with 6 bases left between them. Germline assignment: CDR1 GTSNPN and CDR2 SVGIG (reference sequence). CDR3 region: CAWSGALNTEAFF. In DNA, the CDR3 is TGTGCCTGGAGTGGGGCACTGAACACTGAAGCTTTCTTT.

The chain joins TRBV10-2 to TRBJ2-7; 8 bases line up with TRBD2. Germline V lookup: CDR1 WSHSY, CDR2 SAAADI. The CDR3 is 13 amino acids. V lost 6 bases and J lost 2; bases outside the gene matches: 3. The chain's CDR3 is CASSPGLAYEQYF. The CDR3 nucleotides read TGCGCCAGCAGCCCGGGACTAGCCTACGAGCAGTACTTC.

CDR3 bases: TGTGCCAGCAGCGCAGGGATCTCTGGGGCCAACGTCCTGACTTTC. Its translation: CASSAGISGANVLTF. J is TRBJ2-6 and V is TRBV9; the D gene is possibly TRBD1 (5 bases). The CDR3 runs 15 residues. Germline V gene data show CDR1 as SGDLS and CDR2 as YYNGEE. V gave up 3 bases and J gave up 0 bases, with 7 bases separating them.

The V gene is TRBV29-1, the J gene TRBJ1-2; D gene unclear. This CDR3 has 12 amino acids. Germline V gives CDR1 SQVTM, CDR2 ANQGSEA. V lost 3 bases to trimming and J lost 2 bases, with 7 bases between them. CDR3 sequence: CSVEGSNYGYTF. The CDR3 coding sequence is TGCAGCGTTGAGGGGTCCAACTATGGCTACACCTTC.

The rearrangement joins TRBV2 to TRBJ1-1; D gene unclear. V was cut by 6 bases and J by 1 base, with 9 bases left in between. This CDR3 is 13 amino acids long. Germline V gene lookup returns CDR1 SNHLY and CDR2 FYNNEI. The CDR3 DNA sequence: TGTGCCAGCAGAACTCGGGGGAACACTGAAGCTTTCTTT. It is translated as CASRTRGNTEAFF.

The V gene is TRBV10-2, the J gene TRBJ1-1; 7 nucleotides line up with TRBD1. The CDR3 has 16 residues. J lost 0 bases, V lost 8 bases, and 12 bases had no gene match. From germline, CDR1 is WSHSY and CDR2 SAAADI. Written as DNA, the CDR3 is TGCGCCAGCGGATCAGGGGGGGGACACTTGAACACTGAAGCTTTCTTT. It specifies CASGSGGGHLNTEAFF.

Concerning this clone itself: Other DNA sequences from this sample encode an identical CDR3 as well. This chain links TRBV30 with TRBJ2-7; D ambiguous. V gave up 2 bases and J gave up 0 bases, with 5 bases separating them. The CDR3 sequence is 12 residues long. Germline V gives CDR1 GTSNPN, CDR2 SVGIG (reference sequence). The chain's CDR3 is CAWSPSSYEQYF. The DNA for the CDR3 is TGTGCCTGGAGTCCAAGCTCCTACGAGCAGTACTTC.

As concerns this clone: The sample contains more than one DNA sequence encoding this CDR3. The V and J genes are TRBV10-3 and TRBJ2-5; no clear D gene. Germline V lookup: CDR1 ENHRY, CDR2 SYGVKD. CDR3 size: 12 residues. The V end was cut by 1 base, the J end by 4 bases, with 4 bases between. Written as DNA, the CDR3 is TGTGCCATCAGTGAGTGGGGAGAGACCCAGTACTTC. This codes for CAISEWGETQYF.

The CDR3 nucleotides read TGTGCCAGCAGTTCGGACAGGGGAGATGAAAAACTGTTTTTT. This codes for CASSSDRGDEKLFF. The chain carries TRBV2 and TRBJ1-4; 9 bases fit TRBD1. Germline assignment: CDR1 SNHLY and CDR2 FYNNEI. This CDR3 has 14 residues. V dropped 5 bases and J dropped 6; count of bases not matched to a gene: 4. The variable domain in full, completed from reference TRBV2 and TRBJ1-4, reads EPEVTQTPSHQVTQMGQEVILRCVPISNHLYFYWYRQILGQKVEFLVSFYNNEISEKSEIFDDQFSVERPDGSNFTLKIRSTKLEDSAMYFCASSSDRGDEKLFFGSGTQLSVL.

CDR3 residues: CASSYSIPRNTEAFF. In nucleotides, the CDR3 is TGTGCCAGCAGTTACTCGATTCCGAGGAACACTGAAGCTTTCTTT. This chain connects TRBV6-7 to TRBJ1-1; no definite D call. TRBV6-7 qualifies as an ORF whose function is uncertain. The CDR3 contains 15 residues. V lost 0 bases and J 1 base, leaving 9 bases between the germline ends.

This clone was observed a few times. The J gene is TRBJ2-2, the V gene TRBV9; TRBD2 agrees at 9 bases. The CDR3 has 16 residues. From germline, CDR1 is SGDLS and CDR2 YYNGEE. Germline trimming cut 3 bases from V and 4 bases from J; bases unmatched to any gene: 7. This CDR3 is CASSARGGLGTGELFF. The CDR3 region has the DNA TGTGCCAGCAGCGCGCGGGGGGGCCTAGGCACCGGGGAGCTGTTTTTT.

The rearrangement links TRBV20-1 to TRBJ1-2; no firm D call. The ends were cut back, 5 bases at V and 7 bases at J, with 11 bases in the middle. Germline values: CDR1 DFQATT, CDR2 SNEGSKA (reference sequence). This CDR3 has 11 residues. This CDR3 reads CSAPADGGYTF. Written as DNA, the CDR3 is TGCAGTGCTCCGGCAGACGGTGGCTACACCTTC.

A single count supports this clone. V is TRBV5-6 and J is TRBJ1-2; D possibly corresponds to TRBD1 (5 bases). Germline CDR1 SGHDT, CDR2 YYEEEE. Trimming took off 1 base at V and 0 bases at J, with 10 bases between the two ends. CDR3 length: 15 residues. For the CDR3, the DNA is TGTGCCAGCAGCTTGTATGGCAGGGCTAACTATGGCTACACCTTC. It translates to CASSLYGRANYGYTF. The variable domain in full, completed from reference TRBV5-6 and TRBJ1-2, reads DAGVTQSPTHLIKTRGQQVTLRCSPKSGHDTVSWYQQALGQGPQFIFQYYEEEERQRGNFPDRFSGHQFPNYSSELNVNALLLGDSALYLCASSLYGRANYGYTFGSGTRLTVV.

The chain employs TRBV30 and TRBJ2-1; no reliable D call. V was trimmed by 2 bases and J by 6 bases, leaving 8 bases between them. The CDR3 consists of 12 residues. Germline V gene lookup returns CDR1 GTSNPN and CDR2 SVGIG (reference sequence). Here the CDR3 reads CAWSSSSNEQFF. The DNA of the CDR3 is TGTGCCTGGAGTTCGTCTAGCAATGAGCAGTTCTTC.